These T cell receptor beta chains were read from a single sample in a study of blood T cell repertoires in COVID-19. Libraries were prepared by immunoSEQ multiplex PCR; TCRdb keeps only in-frame clonotypes and omits some of them. In the table there are about 160,000 clones, around 86% of which are singletons. The specimen was peripheral blood. The source of these receptors is an elderly man with acute or convalescent COVID-19. CDR3s include the opening cysteine and the closing phenylalanine or tryptophan. The order of the fields is D gene, clone size, V gene, J gene, CDR3 DNA, CDR3 protein. A D gene is named only where the DNA matches it firmly. Some rows mark clone size as missing; the rest say once, few, many or name a class of expanded clone.

D: NA
size: once
V: TRBV2
J: TRBJ1-1
DNA: TGTGCCAGCAGGAGGAACAGGGATGGGAACACTGAAGCTTTCTTT
CDR3: CASRRNRDGNTEAFF

D: NA
size: few
V: TRBV3-1/TRBV3-2
J: TRBJ1-1
DNA: TGTGCCAGCAGCCCTTACAGAAGAGAAGGCACTGAAGCTTTCTTT
CDR3: CASSPYRREGTEAFF

D: NA
size: NA
V: TRBV10-2
J: TRBJ1-2
DNA: TGCGCCAGCACCGGACAGTTCTCGCTTAACTATGGCTACACCTTC
CDR3: CASTGQFSLNYGYTF

D: NA
size: once
V: TRBV15
J: TRBJ1-4
DNA: TGTGCCACCAGCAGAGGGGTTGGTCAGGGCAAAGGGACTAATGAAAAACTGTTTTTT
CDR3: CATSRGVGQGKGTNEKLFF

D: NA
size: few
V: TRBV6-1
J: TRBJ1-2
DNA: TGTGCCAGCAGTGAAGTCTACACAGGGAACTATGGCTACACCTTC
CDR3: CASSEVYTGNYGYTF

D: NA
size: NA
V: TRBV2
J: TRBJ2-5
DNA: TGTGCCACCACCGGGGGTCACCAAGAGACCCAGTACTTC
CDR3: CATTGGHQETQYF

D: NA
size: once
V: TRBV6-5
J: TRBJ2-7
DNA: TGTGCCAGCAGTTCCCACGGAGAGTACGAGCAGTACTTC
CDR3: CASSSHGEYEQYF

D: NA
size: NA
V: TRBV2
J: TRBJ1-2
DNA: TGTGCCAGCGGTCAGGGCTATGGCTACACCTTC
CDR3: CASGQGYGYTF

D: NA
size: NA
V: TRBV6-5
J: TRBJ2-1
DNA: TGTGCCAGCAGTTACCCAAGCGGGTCTGGAGACAATGAGCAGTTCTTC
CDR3: CASSYPSGSGDNEQFF

D: NA
size: NA
V: TRBV6-2/TRBV6-3
J: TRBJ2-2
DNA: TGTGCCAGCAGTGGAGGGGAGTGGGAGCTGTTTTTT
CDR3: CASSGGEWELFF

D: NA
size: NA
V: TRBV7-2
J: TRBJ2-3
DNA: TGTGCCAGCAGCTTAGCGCGGACAGATACGCAGTATTTT
CDR3: CASSLARTDTQYF

D: NA
size: NA
V: TRBV28
J: TRBJ1-3
DNA: TGTGCCAGCAGTCCGCAGGGTCCTTCTGGAAACACCATATATTTT
CDR3: CASSPQGPSGNTIYF

D: NA
size: NA
V: TRBV7-2
J: TRBJ1-2
DNA: TGTGCCAGCAGCTTAGTAGTAGGGGTGGATGGCTACACCTTC
CDR3: CASSLVVGVDGYTF

D: TRBD1
size: few
V: TRBV28
J: TRBJ2-1
DNA: TGTGCCAGCATGACAGGGGGCTCCTACAATGAGCAGTTCTTC
CDR3: CASMTGGSYNEQFF

D: NA
size: NA
V: TRBV5-1
J: TRBJ1-1
DNA: TGCGCCAGCAGCTTGGAAGCTTTGAACACTGAAGCTTTCTTT
CDR3: CASSLEALNTEAFF

D: TRBD1
size: NA
V: TRBV28
J: TRBJ2-7
DNA: TGTGCCAGCAGTTTCTCGCAGGGGGCAACCTACGAGCAGTACTTC
CDR3: CASSFSQGATYEQYF

D: NA
size: NA
V: TRBV5-1
J: TRBJ2-5
DNA: TGCGCCAGCAGCTTGGTGGTTGGCGAGACCCAGTACTTC
CDR3: CASSLVVGETQYF

D: NA
size: NA
V: TRBV11-3
J: TRBJ1-6
DNA: TGTGCCAGCAGCCAGGACATGGATTCACCCCTCCACTTT
CDR3: CASSQDMDSPLHF

D: NA
size: NA
V: TRBV12-3/TRBV12-4
J: TRBJ1-2
DNA: TGTGCCAGCAGTTTAGGTGCTGGTTACAGCTTC
CDR3: CASSLGAGYSF

D: NA
size: NA
V: TRBV19
J: TRBJ1-3
DNA: TGTGCCAGTAGTGTACAGATCTTCGCTGGAAACACCATATATTTT
CDR3: CASSVQIFAGNTIYF

D: NA
size: few
V: TRBV20-1
J: TRBJ1-6
DNA: TGCAGTGCTAGTCGAGGCCAGGGGATTTCACCCCTCCACTTT
CDR3: CSASRGQGISPLHF

D: TRBD1
size: NA
V: TRBV28
J: TRBJ1-2
DNA: TGTGCCAGCAGGGGACAGGGCCCGCCAATCTATGGCTACACCTTC
CDR3: CASRGQGPPIYGYTF

D: TRBD1
size: NA
V: TRBV19
J: TRBJ1-1
DNA: TGTGCCAGTAGCAAGACAGGGGAGAACACTGAAGCTTTCTTT
CDR3: CASSKTGENTEAFF

D: TRBD1
size: NA
V: TRBV28
J: TRBJ1-4
DNA: TGTGCCAGCAGTTTACCAGGACAGGGCTCGTTTTCTGAAAAACTGTTTTTT
CDR3: CASSLPGQGSFSEKLFF

D: NA
size: NA
V: TRBV11-2
J: TRBJ2-7
DNA: TGTGCCAGCAGCTTAGATAAAATAGCGGTTGTCTACGAGCAGTACTTC
CDR3: CASSLDKIAVVYEQYF

D: TRBD1
size: once
V: TRBV6-4
J: TRBJ1-2
DNA: TGTGCCAGCAGTGACTCCGACAGGGGAAGGGAATTAGGCCTCGGCTACACCTTC
CDR3: CASSDSDRGRELGLGYTF

D: TRBD1
size: few
V: TRBV7-8
J: TRBJ2-1
DNA: TGTGCCAGCAGCTCTACGGGGACAGGGTGGATCTTC
CDR3: CASSSTGTGWIF

D: NA
size: NA
V: TRBV5-8
J: TRBJ1-6
DNA: TGTGCCAGCATGGGGGCAGGAAGCTCCTATAATTCACCCCTCCACTTT
CDR3: CASMGAGSSYNSPLHF